The clone carrying this T cell receptor (beta chain) appeared a few times. Germline V gene data show CDR1 as MRHNA and CDR2 as SNTAGT. The V gene end was trimmed by 5 bases and the J gene end by 7 bases; junction bases not matched to a gene: 5. The CDR3 is made up of 15 amino acids. Assay: immunoSEQ multiplex PCR; the TCRdb copy retains only in-frame clones and omits some. The sample shows roughly 57,000 clones, roughly nine tenths of them seen only once. The data derive from a study of T cell changes during pregnancy in multiple sclerosis. The receptor comes from a female donor with multiple sclerosis, enrolled in a pregnancy study. The material was CD8+ T cells from peripheral blood mononuclear cells, obtained before pregnancy. The chain carries TRBV6-4 and TRBJ2-3; 14 nucleotides agree with TRBD2. The CDR3 sequence is CASSSTSGGANTQYF. The CDR3 DNA reads as TGTGCCAGCAGTTCGACTAGCGGGGGGGCAAATACGCAGTATTTT.